These 22 T cell receptor beta chains were all obtained from the same sample, sequenced in a study of blood T cell repertoires in COVID-19. The table came from immunoSEQ multiplex PCR; TCRdb's copy has only in-frame clones and leaves some out. The sample consists of around 100,000 clones, just under 95% of them appearing once. Source material: peripheral blood. These receptor sequences come from a woman in her 50s with COVID-19, enrolled during active disease.

The chain carries TRBV27 and TRBJ2-7; 7 bases map to TRBD1. This CDR3 has 14 amino acids. Germline V gives CDR1 MNHEY, CDR2 SMNVEV (reference sequence). Losses at the gene ends were 5 bases for V and 5 bases for J; bases not matched to a gene: 9. The CDR3 DNA reads as TGTGCCAGCAGTCTAGGGGGCTCCCTCAACGAGCAGTACTTC. Protein product: CASSLGGSLNEQYF.

This sequence joins TRBV5-5 and TRBJ1-4; D is perhaps TRBD1 (6 bases). The CDR3 extends over 13 amino acids. Between the trimmed V and J ends, which lost 1 base and 8 bases, there was a span of 9 bases. Germline V gene data show CDR1 as SGHKS and CDR2 as YYEKEE (reference sequence). The CDR3 loop is CASSLFTGEKLFF. CDR3 DNA: TGTGCCAGCAGCTTGTTTACAGGGGAAAAACTGTTTTTT.

The genes are TRBV6-5 and TRBJ2-7; TRBD1 matches 9 bases. Germline V gene lookup returns CDR1 MNHEY and CDR2 SVGAGI. V shed 6 bases, J shed 6 bases, and the junction held 3 bases outside the gene matches. The CDR3 is made up of 12 amino acids. CDR3 sequence (DNA): TGTGCCAGCAGCGGACAGGGGTCCGAGCAGTACTTC. It translates to CASSGQGSEQYF.

This clone was seen once. The CDR3 sequence: CASSLSDRSYEQYF. Here the CDR3 DNA reads TGTGCCAGCAGCTTAAGCGACAGGTCCTACGAGCAGTACTTC. The chain recombines TRBV11-3 with TRBJ2-7, with a weak D call TRBD1 (6 bases). Germline V gene lookup returns CDR1 SGHNT and CDR2 YENEEA. This CDR3 is built from 14 residues. Trimming took 2 bases from V and 1 from J, leaving 9 bases between them.

The DNA for the CDR3 is TGTGCCAGCAAATCAGGGGGTAGCAATGAGCAGTTCTTC. It encodes CASKSGGSNEQFF. This sequence joins TRBV2 and TRBJ2-1; 7 bases align to TRBD1. The CDR3 runs to 13 residues. The germline V gene has CDR1 SNHLY and CDR2 FYNNEI. The J segment lost 6 bases and the V segment lost 7 bases, leaving 6 bases of the junction unmatched.

This chain joins TRBV2 and TRBJ2-2; 10 bases line up with TRBD1. This CDR3 spans 16 amino acids. Germline CDR1 is SNHLY and CDR2 is FYNNEI. After removal of 4 bases from V and 5 bases from J, the junction contained 7 bases not matched to a gene. The CDR3 here is CASSALTGGRTGELFF. The CDR3 coding sequence is TGTGCCAGCAGTGCCTTGACAGGGGGCCGGACCGGGGAGCTGTTTTTT.

This clone came up a few times. The V call is TRBV28, the J call TRBJ1-6; 7 bases align to TRBD1. This CDR3 spans 15 amino acids. Germline lookup yields CDR1 MDHEN and CDR2 SYDVKM. V shed 4 bases and J 4 bases; nucleotides not matched to a gene: 4. The CDR3 reads CASSSLTGYNSPLHF. CDR3 DNA: TGTGCCAGCAGTTCCCTGACAGGGTATAATTCACCCCTCCACTTT.

This sequence joins TRBV30 and TRBJ1-2; TRBD1 might be the D (6 bases). Germline lookup yields CDR1 GTSNPN and CDR2 SVGIG (reference sequence). The CDR3 runs to 15 residues. Trimming pared 3 bases from V and 4 bases from J, leaving 18 bases between. The CDR3: CAWSSPETGSYGYTF. In DNA form, the CDR3 reads TGTGCCTGGAGCTCTCCCGAGACAGGAAGCTATGGCTACACCTTC.

The chain joins TRBV2 to TRBJ2-4; D gene ambiguous. The CDR3 covers 16 residues. Trimming took 3 bases from V and 0 from J, leaving 12 bases between them. Germline loops: CDR1 SNHLY, CDR2 FYNNEI. The CDR3 protein is CASSDLEGLAKNIQYF. DNA for the CDR3: TGTGCCAGCAGTGACCTAGAAGGTCTAGCCAAAAACATTCAGTACTTC.

V and J are TRBV7-2 and TRBJ2-1; D gene unclear. The CDR3 runs to 12 residues. CDR1 is SGHTA and CDR2 is FQGNSA in the germline V gene. Trimming pared 5 bases from V and 5 bases from J, leaving 7 bases between. The CDR3 protein is CASSALNNEQFF. CDR3 sequence (DNA): TGTGCCAGCAGCGCACTTAACAATGAGCAGTTCTTC.

Here the CDR3 reads CASRGLIVYGYTF. The CDR3 DNA reads as TGTGCCAGCAGAGGACTGATCGTTTATGGCTACACCTTC. This chain uses TRBV21-1 with TRBJ1-2. TRBV21-1 is given as a pseudogene. The CDR3 contains 13 residues.

The chain links TRBV4-1 to TRBJ1-1; D gene unclear. The CDR3 loop spans 14 amino acids. V lost 1 base, J lost 3 bases, and 9 bases lay in between. Germline CDR1 is MGHRA and CDR2 is YSYEKL. CDR3 bases: TGCGCCAGCAGCCAAGTCCTCGGGGACACTGAAGCTTTCTTT. This sequence encodes CASSQVLGDTEAFF.

The CDR3 reads CASTLGRGQGGYTF. The DNA for the CDR3 is TGTGCCAGCACCCTAGGCAGGGGGCAGGGTGGCTACACCTTC. The rearrangement links TRBV5-4 to TRBJ1-2; 8 bases are a match to TRBD1. Germline V lookup: CDR1 SGHNT, CDR2 YYREEE (reference sequence). The CDR3 sequence is 14 residues long. V lost 6 bases and J lost 7; bases outside the gene matches: 11. Full variable domain (outside the CDR3, taken from reference TRBV5-4 and TRBJ1-2): ETGVTQSPTHLIKTRGQQVTLRCSSQSGHNTVSWYQQALGQGPQFIFQYYREEENGRGNFPPRFSGLQFPNYSSELNVNALELDDSALYLCASTLGRGQGGYTFGSGTRLTVV.

This clone was found many times. The gene calls are TRBV3-1 (or the pseudogene TRBV3-2) and TRBJ1-6, with D perhaps TRBD1 (5 bases). Looked up from germline, CDR1 is LGHDT and CDR2 is YNNKEL (reference sequence). CDR3 length: 14 residues. V lost 3 bases, J lost 7 bases, and 10 bases lay in between. The CDR3 DNA is TGTGCCAGCAGCCACGGGGGTGGAAATTCACCCCTCCACTTT. It encodes CASSHGGGNSPLHF.

This clone was recorded only once. The gene calls are TRBV20-1 and TRBJ1-1, with D uncertain. Trimming pared 6 bases from V and 5 bases from J, leaving 10 bases between. Germline V lookup: CDR1 DFQATT, CDR2 SNEGSKA (reference sequence). The CDR3 is 11 residues long. The CDR3 here is CSAAGRTEAFF. The CDR3 DNA follows: TGCAGTGCGGCTGGCAGAACTGAAGCTTTCTTT.

This chain connects TRBV5-1 to TRBJ1-5, with a weak D call TRBD1 (6 bases). CDR3 length equals 17 residues. V was cut by 4 bases and J by 1 base, with 18 bases left in between. The germline CDR1 and CDR2 sequences are SGHRS and YFSETQ. The CDR3 spells CASSPGGGSQSNQPQHF. The CDR3, as DNA: TGCGCCAGCAGCCCGGGGGGCGGGTCGCAAAGCAATCAGCCCCAGCATTTT.

This chain joins TRBV9 and TRBJ2-3; TRBD2 is a possible D gene (6 bases). V lost 0 bases and J lost 0, with 14 bases in between. This CDR3 is built from 17 residues. CDR1 SGDLS and CDR2 YYNGEE come from the germline V gene. Here the CDR3 reads CASSVAMGGTSTDTQYF. CDR3 nucleotide sequence: TGTGCCAGCAGCGTAGCGATGGGGGGTACTAGCACAGATACGCAGTATTTT.

V and J are TRBV30 and TRBJ1-4, with TRBD1 identical over 7 bases. The CDR3 runs to 13 residues. CDR1 and CDR2 from the germline V gene are GTSNPN and SVGIG (reference sequence). Germline trimming cut 2 bases from V and 8 bases from J; bases unmatched to any gene: 5. CDR3 in amino acids: CAWSKDRKEKLFF. The DNA for the CDR3 is TGTGCCTGGAGTAAGGACAGGAAGGAAAAACTGTTTTTT. Using reference TRBV30 and TRBJ1-4 for the parts outside the CDR3, the full variable domain is SQTIHQWPATLVQPVGSPLSLECTVEGTSNPNLYWYRQAAGRGLQLLFYSVGIGQISSEVPQNLSASRPQDRQFILSSKKLLLSDSGFYLCAWSKDRKEKLFFGSGTQLSVL.

The genes are TRBV2 and TRBJ1-5; D is unclear. The CDR3 is made up of 15 amino acids. Germline CDR1 reads SNHLY; CDR2 reads FYNNEI. The V end was cut by 7 bases, the J end by 7 bases, with 20 bases between. CDR3 residues: CASTTDRGIWQPQHF. DNA of the CDR3: TGTGCCAGCACAACCGACCGGGGAATATGGCAGCCCCAGCATTTT.

The V call is TRBV19, the J call TRBJ2-1, with 8 bases lining up with TRBD1. Trimming cost V 3 bases and J 0 bases; bases outside gene matches: 7. The CDR3 runs to 17 residues. CDR1 LNHDA and CDR2 SQIVND come from the germline V gene (reference sequence). This CDR3 reads CASSIPRGTGSYNEQFF. CDR3 nucleotide sequence: TGTGCCAGTAGTATCCCCCGTGGGACAGGCTCCTACAATGAGCAGTTCTTC.

The rearrangement uses TRBV30 and TRBJ2-1; tentative D call: TRBD2 (5 bases). The CDR3 totals 11 residues. The ends were cut back, 0 bases at V and 10 bases at J, with 7 bases in the middle. The germline CDR1 and CDR2 sequences are GTSNPN and SVGIG (reference sequence). CDR3 region: CAWSVREEQFF. CDR3 bases: TGTGCCTGGAGTGTGAGGGAGGAGCAGTTCTTC.

This chain connects TRBV5-4 to TRBJ1-1; D is unclear. CDR3 size: 15 residues. Per the germline V gene, CDR1 is SGHNT and CDR2 is YYREEE (reference sequence). Trimming cost V 6 bases and J 5 bases, with 20 bases left between them. As DNA, the CDR3 is TGTGCCAGCACCATCCGGGGAGGGAGGCGAACTGAAGCTTTCTTT. Its protein is CASTIRGGRRTEAFF.